The 16 T cell receptor beta chains below were found in one sample sequenced in a study of CD8+ T cells in alopecia areata. Following RNA extraction, reverse transcription yielded cDNA that acted as the sequencing template. Sequenced by immunoSEQ multiplex PCR; TCRdb stores in-frame clones only, minus some. The sample lists about 110,000 clones, approximately 59% seen once, with about 20% in the top ten. The specimen sequenced was CD8+ T cells sorted from blood. These receptor sequences come from a human donor in good health.

The J gene is TRBJ1-2, the V gene TRBV28, with 10 bases that match TRBD1. The junction had 11 bases not matched to a gene; V was cut back by 5 bases and J by 5 bases. The germline CDR1 and CDR2 sequences are MDHEN and SYDVKM. The CDR3 runs 16 residues. The CDR3 sequence: CASSPSIGQGGYGYTF. DNA of the CDR3: TGTGCCAGCAGTCCTTCAATCGGACAGGGGGGATATGGCTACACCTTC.

V usage is TRBV7-2 and J usage is TRBJ2-5; D gene unclear. Germline values: CDR1 SGHTA, CDR2 FQGNSA. V lost 2 bases and J 4 bases, leaving 8 bases between the germline ends. The CDR3 length is 13 residues. The CDR3 region has the DNA TGTGCCAGCAGCTTATTTCGGTTAGAGACCCAGTACTTC. Encoded protein: CASSLFRLETQYF.

On this clone: Germline is not matched at one junction end, which may reflect a read error. The chain recombines TRBV5-4 with TRBJ1-6; D unclear. CDR1 is SGHNT and CDR2 is YYREEE in the germline V gene (reference sequence). This CDR3 has 16 residues. CDR3 protein: CASSQVPGLANSPLHF. CDR3 bases: TGCGCCAGCAGCCAAGTCCCGGGGTTGGCGAATTCACCCCTCCACTTT. Using reference TRBV5-4 and TRBJ1-6 for the parts outside the CDR3, the full variable domain is ETGVTQSPTHLIKTRGQQVTLRCSSQSGHNTVSWYQQALGQGPQFIFQYYREEENGRGNFPPRFSGLQFPNYSSELNVNALELDDSALYLCASSQVPGLANSPLHFGNGTRLTVT.

V usage is TRBV6-1 and J usage is TRBJ2-7; D possibly corresponds to TRBD1 (5 bases). This CDR3 is 14 amino acids long. Germline V gene lookup returns CDR1 MNHNS and CDR2 SASEGT. Trimming removed 3 bases from V and 0 bases from J, with 9 bases in between. The CDR3 bases are TGTGCCAGCAGTGAGTACAGGAGCTCCTACGAGCAGTACTTC. This gives the protein CASSEYRSSYEQYF.

This clone was counted only a few times. Germline is not matched at one junction end, which may reflect a read error. J is TRBJ2-7 and V is TRBV7-7; TRBD1 agrees at 8 bases. This CDR3 is built from 12 residues. Germline V gene data show CDR1 as SSHAT and CDR2 as FNYEAQ (reference sequence). CDR3 coding DNA: TGTGCTAGCAGCCCGACAGGGGTCGAGCAGTACTTC. This codes for CASSPTGVEQYF.

The chain employs TRBV9 and TRBJ1-2; TRBD1 might be the D (6 bases). The V gene lost 3 bases and the J gene lost 11 bases, with 14 bases spanning the gap. This CDR3 has 12 residues. Looked up from germline, CDR1 is SGDLS and CDR2 is YYNGEE. Written as DNA, the CDR3 is TGTGCCAGCAGCGGCCAACAGGGACGGTACACCTTC. Translation: CASSGQQGRYTF.

The chain uses TRBV5-6 and TRBJ2-7; 7 nucleotides agree with TRBD1. V was clipped by 7 bases and J by 2 bases; unmatched bases: 9. Germline CDR1 and CDR2: SGHDT and YYEEEE. The CDR3 runs to 14 residues. The CDR3 DNA is TGTGCCAGCGGCCTTGACGGGACAGCCTACGAGCAGTACTTC. Its translation: CASGLDGTAYEQYF.

The chain combines TRBV11-2 with TRBJ2-6; D is unresolved. Trimming left V 5 bases short and J 2 bases short, with 10 bases between. Germline V gives CDR1 SGHAT, CDR2 FQNNGV. The CDR3 covers 15 residues. The CDR3 sequence is CASSMPGTGANVLTF. CDR3 nucleotides: TGTGCCAGCAGCATGCCCGGCACTGGGGCCAACGTCCTGACTTTC.

V gene TRBV30 combines with J gene TRBJ2-2, with D unresolved. The CDR3 extends over 11 amino acids. Per the germline V gene, CDR1 is GTSNPN and CDR2 is SVGIG (reference sequence). V was shortened by 4 bases and J by 7 bases, with 7 bases between the two germline ends. CDR3: CAWIHLGELFF. In nucleotides, the CDR3 is TGTGCCTGGATACATCTCGGGGAGCTGTTTTTT.

The V gene is TRBV7-2, the J gene TRBJ2-5; maybe TRBD2 (6 bases). Trimming took 5 bases from V and 5 from J, leaving 12 bases between them. Germline assignment: CDR1 SGHTA and CDR2 FQGNSA. The CDR3 totals 13 residues. CDR3 sequence (DNA): TGTGCCAGCAGCCAGACTAGTGGGGAGACCCAGTACTTC. The encoded protein is CASSQTSGETQYF.

This chain uses TRBV6-5 with TRBJ2-6; the match to TRBD1 covers 10 bases. This CDR3 contains 14 residues. Germline CDR1 is MNHEY and CDR2 is SVGAGI. V shed 8 bases, J shed 2 bases, and the junction held 0 bases outside the gene matches. As DNA, the CDR3 is TGTGCCAGCGGGACAGGGGCTGGGGCCAACGTCCTGACTTTC. The encoded protein is CASGTGAGANVLTF.

This clone has just a few counts. This chain uses TRBV6-5 with TRBJ2-1; no reliable D call. Germline assignment: CDR1 MNHEY and CDR2 SVGAGI. The V end lost 8 bases, the J end lost 0 bases, and 11 bases lay between the germline ends. This CDR3 contains 14 residues. CDR3 amino acids: CASQRTSSYNEQFF. In DNA, the CDR3 is TGTGCCAGCCAGAGAACCTCCTCCTACAATGAGCAGTTCTTC.

This sequence joins TRBV27 and TRBJ2-7, with D perhaps matching TRBD1 (6 bases). The CDR3 runs to 16 residues. Germline V lookup: CDR1 MNHEY, CDR2 SMNVEV (reference sequence). Trimming removed 5 bases from V and 2 bases from J, with 19 bases in between. For the CDR3, the DNA is TGTGCCAGCAGTCCCCAGAGCCGGTACAGGGCCTACGAGCAGTACTTC. It is translated as CASSPQSRYRAYEQYF.

The rearrangement links TRBV23-1 to TRBJ1-5; tentative D call: TRBD1 (5 bases). TRBV23-1 is filed as an ORF, its function uncertain. The ends were cut back, 4 bases at V and 2 bases at J, with 6 bases in the middle. This CDR3 spans 13 amino acids. The CDR3 bases are TGCGCCAGCAGTCCACAGGGCAATCAGCCCCAGCATTTT. Amino acid sequence: CASSPQGNQPQHF.

This clone turned up a few times. The junction departs from germline at one end; a sequencing error may be responsible. The chain employs TRBV10-3 and TRBJ2-5; 8 nucleotides agree with TRBD1. The V gene's germline CDR1 is ENHRY and CDR2 SYGVKD. This CDR3 comprises 17 residues. CDR3 bases: TGTGCCAGCAGTTACGGGCTTCGGGACAGGATACAAGAGACCCAGTACTTC. Translating gives CASSYGLRDRIQETQYF.

The chain carries TRBV5-6 and TRBJ1-1; D is possibly TRBD1 (6 bases). CDR3 length: 13 residues. Germline V gene lookup returns CDR1 SGHDT and CDR2 YYEEEE. Trimming took 4 bases from V and 6 from J, leaving 13 bases between them. The CDR3 nucleotides read TGTGCCAGCAGCCAGGGAGGGGGGCCTGAAGCTTTCTTT. Translating it yields CASSQGGGPEAFF.